This T cell receptor (beta chain) was captured in a study of blood T cells in healthy people across ages. Then a second PCR, running roughly 6 to 12 cycles, was carried out with a sample-barcoded 5' primer and a J-beta primer mix. TCRdb redid the calling of the 5' RACE reads with MiXCR, one entry per CDR3 protein. This sample yields around 1,700,000 distinct CDR3 sequences, of which 28% are seen a single time; approximately 7.7% belongs to the top ten. The sequence was collected from a woman in her twenties or thirties in good health. Sequenced sample: blood.

CDR3 loop: CSGSSGLRDEQYF. CDR3 nucleotides: TGCAGTGGTAGCTCAGGCCTGCGCGACGAGCAGTACTTC. The genes are TRBV20-1 and TRBJ2-5; no definite D call. The end of the DNA fits TRBJ2-7 better, so the J call may be wrong. The CDR3 spans 13 residues. Germline loops: CDR1 DFQATT, CDR2 SNEGSKA (reference sequence).